This T cell receptor (beta chain) was recovered during a study of regulatory T cells in long-lasting Graves disease. The study's findings and limits: Segments TRBV28, TRBJ1-2 and TRBJ2-5 showed preferential usage in persistent disease. Among the persistent patients, roughly 2,500 public clonotypes were shared, more than the approximately 960 shared among new patients.

CDR1 is ENHRY and CDR2 is SYGVKD in the germline V gene. CDR3 length: 11 amino acids. With 10 bases removed from V and 5 bases from J, the gap between germline ends came to 11 bases. Concerning this clonotype: The antigen remains unidentified.

To make TCR beta libraries, researchers used iRepertoire HTBI primers and Arm-PCR of CDR3 regions. TCRdb re-derived calls from the multiplex PCR reads in MiXCR, one entry per CDR3 protein. The profile shows about 660,000 distinct CDR3 sequences, around 30% of them singletons. Time point meaning: persistent/refractory GD, antithyroid drugs over 5 years with positive TRAb. RNA from PBMCs was the source of the TCR library. Per American Thyroid Association guidelines, Graves' disease was diagnosed. The genes are TRBV10-3 and TRBJ2-5; D uncertain. This specimen was peripheral blood mononuclear cells (PBMCs), taken when the disease was refractory, from a patient treated with antithyroid drugs. The TCR sequence derives from a female donor with Graves disease. CDR3 in amino acids: CATGSKETQYF. DNA for the CDR3: TGTGCCACAGGATCCAAGGAGACCCAGTACTTC.